This entry concerns a single T cell receptor (beta chain). The data stem from a study of OX40 agonist ivuxolimab in advanced cancers. Trimming took off 5 bases at V and 3 bases at J, with 13 bases between the two ends. The germline gives CDR1 SGHTA, CDR2 FQGNSA. CDR3 size: 14 residues. If patients had autoimmune disease history or systemic immunosuppression, they were excluded. Measured with immunoSEQ multiplex PCR; TCRdb has only the in-frame clones, and not every one. The sample consists of some 65,000 clones, around 87% of them appearing once. The sequenced sample was CD4+ or CD8+ T cells sorted from blood, obtained in a trial of the OX40 agonist ivuxolimab. The V gene is TRBV7-2, the J gene TRBJ1-2; perhaps TRBD1 as D (5 bases). The receptor was isolated from an adult with an advanced solid tumor such as melanoma, head and neck, liver or kidney cancer. The CDR3 spells CASSRPGAYYGYTF. Here the CDR3 DNA reads TGTGCCAGCAGCCGTCCCGGGGCCTACTATGGCTACACCTTC.